What follows is one T cell receptor beta chain and its context. Its antigen is as yet unknown. This sample was included in a study of T cell responses to AZD1222 COVID-19 vaccine. CDR1 is SGDLS and CDR2 is YYNGEE in the germline V gene. This CDR3 comprises 15 residues. V shed 0 bases and J 0 bases; nucleotides not matched to a gene: 2. Regarding the study as a whole: Reports indicate that nearly half of spike-specific TCRs are directed at unmutated variant regions. Clonal diversity may have been underestimated, and the donors were mostly white British, with more females than males.

Some clones are missing from TCRdb's copy, which holds only in-frame ones; the method was immunoSEQ multiplex PCR. The repertoire holds approximately 150,000 clones, with about 89% as singletons. The rearrangement uses TRBV9 and TRBJ2-5; 7 nucleotides match TRBD1. The sample consisted of peripheral blood, taken 28 days after the second AZD1222 dose. The source is an adult who received the AZD1222 COVID-19 vaccine. CDR3 residues: CASSVDGTDQETQYF. The CDR3 DNA follows: TGTGCCAGCAGCGTAGACGGGACAGACCAAGAGACCCAGTACTTC. Together with reference TRBV9 and TRBJ2-5, the CDR3 gives the full variable domain: DSGVTQTPKHLITATGQRVTLRCSPRSGDLSVYWYQQSLDQGLQFLIQYYNGEERAKGNILERFSAQQFPDLHSELNLSSLELGDSALYFCASSVDGTDQETQYFGPGTRLLVL.